The TCR beta chain described here comes from a study of T cells in Graves' hyperthyroidism and ophthalmopathy. The CDR3 contains 16 residues. The V and J ends lost 5 bases and 5 bases, in that order; junction bases with no gene match: 12. CDR1 is DFQATT and CDR2 is SNEGSKA in the germline V gene (reference sequence). This clonotype was seen many times. There were TCR beta CDR3 regions amplified from RNA transcripts. First-round RT-PCR targeting the TCR CDR3 was performed with the HTBI primer set. In TCRdb, the multiplex PCR reads were re-called with MiXCR into one record per CDR3 protein. The sample consists of 200,000 to 300,000 distinct CDR3 sequences, 16% of them appearing once.

The sequenced sample was blood. The sequence derives from a woman between 18 and 29 years old with Graves' ophthalmopathy. The gene calls are TRBV20-1 and TRBJ2-5; 12 bases line up with TRBD2. The CDR3 nucleotides are TGCAGTGCTTATCGGGCTAGCGGGAGGGCCAGGGAGACCCAGTACTTC. The encoded protein is CSAYRASGRARETQYF.